Below, one TCR beta chain is given with its context. This record belongs to a study of blood T cell repertoires in COVID-19. Study information: COVID-19 samples, acute and convalescent, were from the United States, Italy and Spain.

The participants were between roughly 18 and 100 years old and came from about two dozen US areas. Participant-reported clinical history was the basis for cohort assignment. The trim removed 0 bases at V and 7 bases at J, leaving 10 bases unmatched. Germline-derived CDR1 and CDR2 are LGHDT and YNNKEL (reference sequence). This CDR3 contains 16 residues. Methods used by the authors: Amplification with reference gene primers provided the estimates of nucleated cell counts. Profiled with immunoSEQ multiplex PCR; TCRdb holds only in-frame clones, not every one. The V and J calls and clone size are taken from that table; D and trimming were inferred from the DNA. The data contain 180,000 or so clones, around four fifths of them singletons.

The chain combines TRBV3-1 (or the pseudogene TRBV3-2) with TRBJ2-5; TRBD2 matches at 8 bases. The sequence was obtained from a woman aged 45-59 years in a cohort exposed to, infected with or recovered from COVID-19 (not recorded which). What was sequenced was PBMCs or T cells enriched from blood (not recorded which). This CDR3 reads CASSQDVLAGPGTQYF. DNA for the CDR3: TGTGCCAGCAGCCAAGATGTGTTAGCGGGGCCGGGGACCCAGTACTTC.